This TCR beta chain was captured in a study of chemoradiotherapy in HPV16-positive cancers. Assay: immunoSEQ multiplex PCR; the TCRdb copy retains only in-frame clones and omits some. The table shows 7,500 to 9,500 clones, with about three quarters occurring only once. Remarks on this clone: What it binds is not known.

Between the trimmed V and J ends, which lost 3 bases and 2 bases, there was a span of 17 bases. The CDR3 runs 17 residues. Germline CDR1 and CDR2: ENHRY and SYGVKD. General study results and limits: Candidate HPV-specific clones and E7-related TCR motifs grew in tumor during treatment.

V gene TRBV10-3 combines with J gene TRBJ1-5; no clear D gene. This specimen consisted of tumor tissue, obtained from a patient who underwent chemoradiotherapy. This TCR came from a human donor with HPV-associated anogenital cancer. CDR3 nucleotide sequence: TGTGCCATCAGTGAAGGTCGGGAACGCAGCGGCAATCAGCCCCAGCATTTT. Translating it yields CAISEGRERSGNQPQHF.